The next 11 T cell receptor beta chains were all read from a single sample in a study of blood T cell repertoires in COVID-19. Data came from immunoSEQ multiplex PCR; TCRdb stores just in-frame clones and leaves some out. This sample has around 190,000 clones, with approximately 80% found just once. Sequencing was done on a sample of peripheral blood. The receptor set was obtained from a human donor in a cohort sampled during active COVID-19.

The gene calls are TRBV30 and TRBJ2-1; perhaps TRBD2 as D (6 bases). V shed 2 bases and J shed 6 bases, with 11 bases lying between them. Germline V lookup: CDR1 GTSNPN, CDR2 SVGIG (reference sequence). CDR3 length: 13 amino acids. The CDR3 DNA reads as TGTGCCTGGAGTATTAGCGGAGGCAATGAGCAGTTCTTC. As protein: CAWSISGGNEQFF.

By its share, this clone is medium-sized. The chain links TRBV7-9 to TRBJ2-7; 8 bases fit TRBD2. Germline loops: CDR1 SEHNR, CDR2 FQNEAQ (reference sequence). J lost 5 bases, V lost 1 base, and 7 bases had no gene match. The CDR3 covers 15 residues. The CDR3 region has the DNA TGTGCCAGCAGCTTAGTCAGCGGGAGATTCGACGAGCAGTACTTC. Its translation is CASSLVSGRFDEQYF.

In this sample, this clone turned up once. CDR3 DNA: TGTGCCAGCAGTGCCCCCGGGACAGGGTGGTGGGGGACCCAGTACTTC. Protein product: CASSAPGTGWWGTQYF. The V gene is TRBV28, the J gene TRBJ2-5; 9 bases are a match to TRBD1. CDR3 size: 16 residues. CDR1 is MDHEN, CDR2 SYDVKM, per germline. V lost 5 bases to trimming and J lost 7 bases; unmatched junction nucleotides: 14.

V gene TRBV18 combines with J gene TRBJ2-7; 11 positions agree with TRBD1. The germline CDR1 and CDR2 sequences are KGHSH and LQKENI. The CDR3 length is 15 residues. The V and J ends lost 6 bases and 4 bases, in that order; junction bases with no gene match: 8. CDR3 in DNA: TGTGCCAGCTCTCTAACCGGGACAGGGGGTTACGAGCAGTACTTC. Translating gives CASSLTGTGGYEQYF.

The chain couples TRBV7-6 to TRBJ2-5; the match to TRBD1 covers 8 bases. Losses at the gene ends were 5 bases for V and 2 bases for J; bases not matched to a gene: 4. Germline V gives CDR1 SGHVS, CDR2 FNYEAQ. The CDR3 has 14 amino acids. The CDR3: CASSPGQEQETQYF. Here the CDR3 DNA reads TGTGCCAGCAGCCCGGGACAGGAGCAAGAGACCCAGTACTTC.

The chain has TRBV28 and TRBJ2-1; a possible D gene is TRBD2 (5 bases). Per germline, CDR1 MDHEN and CDR2 SYDVKM. The CDR3 has 15 amino acids. Trimming shortened V by 2 bases and J by 3 bases, and 11 bases separated the two germline ends. The chain's CDR3 is CASSLGGRSYNEQFF. The DNA for the CDR3 is TGTGCCAGCAGTTTAGGTGGGAGAAGCTACAATGAGCAGTTCTTC.

The chain employs TRBV28 and TRBJ1-1; maybe TRBD1 (6 bases). V was shortened by 10 bases and J by 4 bases, with 10 bases between the two germline ends. The CDR3 is 11 residues long. Germline CDR1 is MDHEN and CDR2 is SYDVKM. The CDR3, as DNA: TGTGCCACTGAAGGGGGCACTGAAGCTTTCTTT. This gives the protein CATEGGTEAFF.

The V gene is TRBV27, the J gene TRBJ1-5; a weak D match, TRBD1 (6 bases). CDR1 MNHEY and CDR2 SMNVEV come from the germline V gene (reference sequence). This CDR3 has 14 amino acids. The V gene lost 2 bases and the J gene lost 7 bases, with 12 bases spanning the gap. The CDR3 spells CASSLEQGDQPQHF. DNA of the CDR3: TGTGCCAGCAGTTTAGAACAGGGAGACCAGCCCCAGCATTTT.

The chain couples TRBV7-9 to TRBJ1-3; D perhaps matches TRBD1 (6 bases). The CDR3 totals 14 residues. Germline CDR1 is SEHNR and CDR2 is FQNEAQ (reference sequence). V was shortened by 6 bases and J by 9 bases, with 18 bases between the two germline ends. DNA for the CDR3: TGTGCCAGCAGTCCTGGTGCGGGGGCCCTCACCATATATTTT. Its translation: CASSPGAGALTIYF.

V usage is TRBV5-4 and J usage is TRBJ2-1; D ambiguous. V gave up 1 base and J gave up 4 bases, with 12 bases separating them. Germline V gene lookup returns CDR1 SGHNT and CDR2 YYREEE (reference sequence). The CDR3 runs 15 residues. CDR3 coding DNA: TGTGCCAGCAGCTTGAGGTGGGTGACATACAATGAGCAGTTCTTC. Translating gives CASSLRWVTYNEQFF.

The chain employs TRBV5-5 and TRBJ2-5; 9 nucleotides line up with TRBD2. The CDR3 is made up of 14 amino acids. Germline trimming cut 5 bases from V and 4 bases from J; bases unmatched to any gene: 6. Germline V gene sequence: CDR1 SGHKS, CDR2 YYEKEE (reference sequence). CDR3 sequence reads: CASSSGLARETQYF. For the CDR3, the DNA is TGTGCCAGCAGTTCGGGACTAGCACGAGAGACCCAGTACTTC.